Detailed here is one T cell receptor (beta chain). This record comes from a study of cytomegalovirus exposure and HLA in healthy donors. 60 Vbeta and 13 Jbeta primers were used in PCR. Clones were sequenced by immunoSEQ multiplex PCR, and TCRdb holds only the in-frame ones, with some missing. The table has approximately 140,000 clones, roughly 80% seen once; the top ten hold about 1%. The sample taken for sequencing was PBMCs. This sequence was found in a boy between 10 and 17 years old in good health and CMV-seronegative.

CDR3 sequence: CASSLGMGGSGDTQYF. The CDR3 DNA is TGTGCCAGCAGCCTTGGGATGGGCGGGAGTGGGGATACGCAGTATTTT. This rearrangement joins TRBV11-2 to TRBJ2-3, with 7 positions matching TRBD2. From germline, CDR1 is SGHAT and CDR2 FQNNGV. This CDR3 is 16 amino acids long. The ends lost 5 bases at V and 6 bases at J; junction bases unmatched: 14.